This T cell receptor (beta chain) was recorded in a study of Graves' ophthalmopathy and Graves' hyperthyroidism. This CDR3 contains 12 residues. The V gene's germline CDR1 is MNHEY and CDR2 SVGEGT. The germline V and J ends were trimmed by 7 bases and 5 bases, with 11 bases remaining between them. Hyperthyroidism patients, aged 18 to 65, were newly diagnosed, under 2 months' duration. This clonotype was recorded at least ten times. Antigen specificity is unknown. Findings and caveats of the study: Blood contained most expanded thyroid clonotypes exceeding 0.001 frequency.

Amplifying from RNA transcripts, the study obtained TCR beta CDR3 regions. RT-PCR in the first round used HTBI primers; a second-round multiplex PCR followed. One entry per CDR3 protein, called by TCRdb with MiXCR from the multiplex PCR reads. This sample carries around 1.1 million distinct CDR3 sequences, 35% to 45% of them seen once, and the ten largest clones take over 8.5%. Sequencing was done on a sample of peripheral blood or thyroid tissue (not recorded which). The chain recombines TRBV6-2 or TRBV6-3 with TRBJ1-2; tentatively, D is TRBD1 (6 bases). This receptor was taken from an adult man with Graves' hyperthyroidism. The CDR3 region is CASNRVGYGYTF. DNA for the CDR3: TGTGCCAGCAACAGGGTCGGTTATGGCTACACCTTC.